This T cell receptor beta chain is drawn from a study of cytomegalovirus exposure and HLA in healthy donors. The study ran its PCR with 60 Vbeta and 13 Jbeta primers. This table comes from immunoSEQ multiplex PCR, and its TCRdb copy is limited to in-frame clones, with some not included. This sample has about 94,000 clones, with roughly 86% found just once. Sequencing was carried out using PBMCs. This clonotype originated in a human donor in good health.

CDR3: CASSVGDSNYEQYF. CDR3 in DNA: TGTGCCAGCAGCGTAGGGGACAGTAACTACGAGCAGTACTTC. This chain connects TRBV9 to TRBJ2-7, with TRBD1 matching 7 bases. There are 14 residues in the CDR3. From germline, CDR1 is SGDLS and CDR2 YYNGEE. Trimming removed 0 bases from V and 3 bases from J; junction bases left unmatched: 3.